The 13 T cell receptor beta chains below all came from one sample that was sequenced in a study of liver allograft versus peripheral blood T cells. At the level of the study: Blood and transplanted-liver T cell receptor repertoires from recipients were compared.

TCRdb re-called the reads with MiXCR, one entry per CDR3 protein. The sample holds 10,000 or so distinct CDR3 sequences, under 20% seen once. The receptors shown here come from a human patient who had a liver transplant. Some T cells could come from the graft donor.

This clonotype has more than one count but fewer than ten. V is TRBV20-1 and J is TRBJ1-2; D might be TRBD1 (5 bases). In germline, CDR1 is DFQATT, CDR2 SNEGSKA (reference sequence). The CDR3 extends over 13 amino acids. The V end was cut by 5 bases, the J end by 8 bases, with 18 bases between. CDR3 DNA sequence: TGCAGTGCTCCCAAGGGGATGACAGAAGGCTACACCTTC. Protein product: CSAPKGMTEGYTF.

Regarding this clonotype: The junction and the germline gene differ at one end; a read error may be behind it. This chain links TRBV6-6 with TRBJ1-1, with D maybe TRBD1 (6 bases). Looked up from germline, CDR1 is MNHNY and CDR2 is SVGAGI (reference sequence). The CDR3 is 16 amino acids. The CDR3 loop reads CTSSYRGGSLITEAFF. In DNA, the CDR3 is TGTACCAGCAGTTACCGGGGGGGCAGCCTGATCACTGAAGCTTTCTTT.

This clonotype is termed medium-sized. The gene calls are TRBV29-1 and TRBJ1-1; D perhaps matches TRBD1 (6 bases). The CDR3 covers 12 residues. Germline values: CDR1 SQVTM, CDR2 ANQGSEA. Trimming pared 6 bases from V and 5 bases from J, leaving 13 bases between. CDR3 amino acids: CSVQGWGTEAFF. Written as DNA, the CDR3 is TGCAGCGTACAGGGTTGGGGGACTGAAGCTTTCTTT.

Points on this clonotype: Just one base apart from a much larger clone, this may be a read error. The rearrangement uses TRBV7-2 and TRBJ1-2, with 7 bases matching TRBD1. This CDR3 is 14 amino acids long. The germline V gene encodes CDR1 SGHTA and CDR2 FQGNSA. The CDR3 is CVSSLQGRDYGYTF. In DNA, the CDR3 is TGTGTCAGCAGCTTACAGGGGCGGGACTATGGCTACACCTTC.

This clonotype is medium-sized. The chain couples TRBV18 to TRBJ1-1; maybe TRBD1 (5 bases). The CDR3 extends over 15 amino acids. The germline V gene has CDR1 KGHSH and CDR2 LQKENI. The germline V and J ends were trimmed by 0 bases and 1 base, with 9 bases remaining between them. In DNA, the CDR3 is TGTGCCAGCTCACCACCGGGACTTACGAACACTGAAGCTTTCTTT. This encodes CASSPPGLTNTEAFF.

By proportion, this clonotype is medium-sized (0.01 to 0.1%). This chain links TRBV7-2 with TRBJ1-1; no reliable D call. CDR3 length equals 16 residues. The ends were cut back, 3 bases at V and 0 bases at J, with 14 bases in the middle. Looked up from germline, CDR1 is SGHTA and CDR2 is FQGNSA. This chain's CDR3 is CASSLGQVALNTEAFF. For the CDR3, the DNA is TGTGCCAGCAGCTTGGGTCAGGTGGCCCTGAACACTGAAGCTTTCTTT.

CDR3 region: CASSRTGVNSPLHF. CDR3 bases: TGTGCCAGCAGCCGGACAGGGGTAAATTCACCCCTCCACTTT. The genes are TRBV6-5 and TRBJ1-6; 9 bases line up with TRBD1. V lost 6 bases and J lost 7; bases outside the gene matches: 4. CDR3 length: 14 residues. Germline V gives CDR1 MNHEY, CDR2 SVGAGI.

The gene calls are TRBV12-3 or TRBV12-4 and TRBJ1-1; D is perhaps TRBD1 (5 bases). This CDR3 is built from 10 residues. Trimming stripped 3 bases from V and 11 bases from J, with 7 bases between. Here the CDR3 DNA reads TGTGCCAGCAGTTTGGGGGGGGCTTTCTTT. Residues: CASSLGGAFF.

By sample share, this clonotype is medium-sized. The chain has TRBV27 and TRBJ1-1; 11 nucleotides line up with TRBD1. Germline CDR1 reads MNHEY; CDR2 reads SMNVEV (reference sequence). The CDR3 runs to 12 residues. Losses at the gene ends were 9 bases for V and 10 bases for J; bases not matched to a gene: 7. In DNA, the CDR3 is TGTGCCAGTAAGACTGGGACAGGGGGAGCTTTCTTT. This translates into CASKTGTGGAFF.

V is TRBV5-6 and J is TRBJ2-7; D unclear. Germline-derived CDR1 and CDR2 are SGHDT and YYEEEE. The CDR3 sequence is 11 residues long. Trimming removed 4 bases from V and 3 bases from J, with 5 bases in between. Here the CDR3 DNA reads TGTGCCAGCAGCATAAACTACGAGCAGTACTTC. Residues: CASSINYEQYF.

This chain uses TRBV5-1 with TRBJ1-1; D is perhaps TRBD1 (5 bases). The CDR3 runs to 15 residues. Germline assignment: CDR1 SGHRS and CDR2 YFSETQ. The ends were cut back, 3 bases at V and 1 base at J, with 13 bases in the middle. Written as DNA, the CDR3 is TGCGCCAGCAGCTCCGGACGGACACAGAACACTGAAGCTTTCTTT. It codes for CASSSGRTQNTEAFF.

By proportion, this clonotype is medium-sized. CDR3 amino acids: CASSEQGAYGYTF. In nucleotides, the CDR3 is TGTGCCAGCAGTGAACAGGGGGCGTATGGCTACACCTTC. This chain joins TRBV6-5 and TRBJ1-2; TRBD1 agrees at 9 bases. The CDR3 covers 13 residues. Germline CDR1 MNHEY, CDR2 SVGAGI. Trimming removed 5 bases from V and 5 bases from J; junction bases left unmatched: 3.

This clonotype was picked up many times. The chain carries TRBV29-1 and TRBJ1-2, with 7 bases lining up with TRBD1. CDR3 length: 10 amino acids. Germline assignment: CDR1 SQVTM and CDR2 ANQGSEA. With V trimmed by 7 bases and J by 6 bases, 2 bases remained unmatched. Here the CDR3 DNA reads TGCAGCGGGGGGACAGATGGCTACACCTTC. Its protein is CSGGTDGYTF.